This record covers a single TCR beta chain. What it recognizes is unknown. A read error may account for a junction end that differs from germline. These data come from a study of prognosis after radiotherapy for stage I lung cancer. Across the whole study: Stage I non-small cell lung cancer patients, who were enrolled in Nanjing, China, joined the cohort between April 2018 and January 2019.

The genomic DNA TCR beta CDR3 region underwent two rounds of multiplex PCR. Primers (each specific to one TRBV or TRBJ gene) were used in first-round PCR. TCRdb ran MiXCR on the multiplex PCR reads and lists one entry per CDR3 protein. The repertoire holds more than 25,000 distinct CDR3 sequences, with around 30% as singletons. Study-level points and caveats: Gene usage, both TRBV and TRBJ, reportedly differed between patients with metastases and patients without them.

The TCR was taken from a donor older than 45 with non-small cell lung cancer. Material: PBMCs, obtained before or after stereotactic body radiation therapy (not recorded which).

CDR3 nucleotides: TGTGCCAGCAGCCTCGGGGGTTGGGTGAGCACTGAAACTTTCTTT. Its translation is CASSLGGWVSTETFF. The V call is TRBV28, the J call TRBJ1-1, with TRBD1 as a possible D gene (5 bases). The CDR3 sequence is 15 residues long. The germline gives CDR1 MDHEN, CDR2 SYDVKM.